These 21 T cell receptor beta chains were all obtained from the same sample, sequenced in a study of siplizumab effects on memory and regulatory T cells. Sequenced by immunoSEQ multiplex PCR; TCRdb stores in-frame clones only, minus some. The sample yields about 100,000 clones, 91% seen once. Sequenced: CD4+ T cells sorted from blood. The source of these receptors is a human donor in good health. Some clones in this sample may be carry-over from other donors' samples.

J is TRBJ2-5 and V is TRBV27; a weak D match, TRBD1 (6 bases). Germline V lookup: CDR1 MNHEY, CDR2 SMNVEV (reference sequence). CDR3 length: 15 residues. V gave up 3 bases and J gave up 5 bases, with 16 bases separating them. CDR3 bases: TGTGCCAGCAGTTTTGGGGGCAGCCTGGGGGAGACCCAGTACTTC. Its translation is CASSFGGSLGETQYF.

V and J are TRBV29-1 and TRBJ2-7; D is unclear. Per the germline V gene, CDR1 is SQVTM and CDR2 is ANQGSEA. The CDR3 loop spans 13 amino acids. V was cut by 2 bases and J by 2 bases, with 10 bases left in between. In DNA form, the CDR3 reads TGCAGCGTTGAATCTTACGGAACCTACGAGCAGTACTTC. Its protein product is CSVESYGTYEQYF.

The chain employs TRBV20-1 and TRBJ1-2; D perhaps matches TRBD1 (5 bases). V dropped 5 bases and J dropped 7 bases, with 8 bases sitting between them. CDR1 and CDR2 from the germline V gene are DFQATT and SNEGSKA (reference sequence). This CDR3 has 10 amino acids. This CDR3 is CSAAQGGYTF. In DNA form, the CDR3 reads TGCAGTGCTGCCCAGGGTGGCTACACCTTC.

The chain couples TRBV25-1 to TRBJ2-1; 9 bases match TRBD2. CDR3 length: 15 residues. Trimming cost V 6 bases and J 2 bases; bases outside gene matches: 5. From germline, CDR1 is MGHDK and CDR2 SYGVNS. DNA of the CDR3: TGTGCCAGCAGATTTAGCGGGAGCGCCTACAATGAGCAGTTCTTC. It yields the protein CASRFSGSAYNEQFF.

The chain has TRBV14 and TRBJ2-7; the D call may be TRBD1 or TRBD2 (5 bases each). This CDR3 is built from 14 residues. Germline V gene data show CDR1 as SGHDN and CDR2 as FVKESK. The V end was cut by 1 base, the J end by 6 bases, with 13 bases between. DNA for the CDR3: TGTGCCAGCAGCCAAGGAGGGGTGAGCTGCGAGCAGTACTTC. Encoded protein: CASSQGGVSCEQYF.

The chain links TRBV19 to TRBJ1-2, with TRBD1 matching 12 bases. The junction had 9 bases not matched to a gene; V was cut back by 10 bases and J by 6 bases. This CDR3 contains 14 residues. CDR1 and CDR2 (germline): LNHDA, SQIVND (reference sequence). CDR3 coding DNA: TGTGCCACCTCCGGGACAGGGGGCGCCCATGGCTACACCTTC. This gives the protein CATSGTGGAHGYTF. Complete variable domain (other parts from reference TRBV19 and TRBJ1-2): DGGITQSPKYLFRKEGQNVTLSCEQNLNHDAMYWYRQDPGQGLRLIYYSQIVNDFQKGDIAEGYSVSREKKESFPLTVTSAQKNPTAFYLCATSGTGGAHGYTFGSGTRLTVV.

CDR3 sequence (DNA): TGCGCCAGCAGCCAACAGCCTGGGGTTGGGGGCCAAAACATTCAGTACTTC. Its translation is CASSQQPGVGGQNIQYF. The chain uses TRBV4-1 and TRBJ2-4; a possible D gene is TRBD1 (6 bases). This CDR3 comprises 17 residues. CDR1 and CDR2 (germline): MGHRA, YSYEKL. V lost 2 bases, J lost 5 bases, and 19 bases lay in between.

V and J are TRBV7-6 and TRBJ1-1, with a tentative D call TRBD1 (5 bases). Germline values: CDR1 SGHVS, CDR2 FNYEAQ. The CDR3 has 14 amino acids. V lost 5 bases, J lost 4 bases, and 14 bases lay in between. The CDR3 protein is CASSQGDLVTEAFF. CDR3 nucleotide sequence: TGTGCCAGCAGCCAAGGGGATTTAGTCACTGAAGCTTTCTTT.

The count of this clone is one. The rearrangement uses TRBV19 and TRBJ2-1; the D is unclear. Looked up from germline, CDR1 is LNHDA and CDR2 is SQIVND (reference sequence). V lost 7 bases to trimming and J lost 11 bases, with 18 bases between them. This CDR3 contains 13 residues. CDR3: CASTNSRAEKQFF. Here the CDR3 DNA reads TGTGCCAGTACCAACTCCCGGGCGGAAAAGCAGTTCTTC.

The CDR3 spells CASSSTTNEKLFF. CDR3 nucleotides: TGCGCCAGCAGCTCTACTACTAATGAAAAACTGTTTTTT. The chain employs TRBV5-1 and TRBJ1-4; D not resolved. Trimming removed 3 bases at V and 2 bases at J, with 5 bases between. CDR1 is SGHRS, CDR2 YFSETQ, per germline. This CDR3 has 13 residues.

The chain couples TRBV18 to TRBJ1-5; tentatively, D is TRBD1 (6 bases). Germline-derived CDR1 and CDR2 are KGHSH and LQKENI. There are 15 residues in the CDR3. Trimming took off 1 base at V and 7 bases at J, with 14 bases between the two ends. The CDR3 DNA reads TGTGCCAGCTCACCACTTGCGGGGGCGAGGCAGCCCCAGCATTTT. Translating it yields CASSPLAGARQPQHF.

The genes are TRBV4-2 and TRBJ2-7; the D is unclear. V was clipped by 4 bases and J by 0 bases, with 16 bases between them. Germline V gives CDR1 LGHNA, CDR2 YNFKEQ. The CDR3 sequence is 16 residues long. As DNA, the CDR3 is TGTGCCAGCAGCCCCGCCTTATCGGGTCGCTCCTACGAGCAGTACTTC. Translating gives CASSPALSGRSYEQYF.

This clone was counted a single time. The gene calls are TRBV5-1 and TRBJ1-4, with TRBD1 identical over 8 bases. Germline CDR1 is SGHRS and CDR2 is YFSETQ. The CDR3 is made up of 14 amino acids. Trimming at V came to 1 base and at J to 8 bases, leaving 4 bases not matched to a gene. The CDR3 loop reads CASSLQGAKEKLFF. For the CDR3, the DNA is TGCGCCAGCAGCTTGCAGGGGGCAAAGGAAAAACTGTTTTTT.

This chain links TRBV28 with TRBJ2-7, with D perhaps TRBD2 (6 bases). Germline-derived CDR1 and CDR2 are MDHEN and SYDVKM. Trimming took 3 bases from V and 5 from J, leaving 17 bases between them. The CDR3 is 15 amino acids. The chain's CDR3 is CASSLPTRRSHEQYF. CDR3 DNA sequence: TGTGCCAGCAGTTTGCCGACTAGACGGAGCCACGAGCAGTACTTC.

CDR3 sequence (DNA): TGTGCCAGCAGCTACACTCAAAATTACGAGCAGTACTTC. It specifies CASSYTQNYEQYF. The chain is built from TRBV7-9 and TRBJ2-7, with no clear D. V gave up 4 bases and J gave up 4 bases, with 11 bases separating them. There are 13 residues in the CDR3. Per germline, CDR1 SEHNR and CDR2 FQNEAQ (reference sequence). The full variable domain, with the rest looked up from reference TRBV7-9 and TRBJ2-7, is DTGVSQNPRHKITKRGQNVTFRCDPISEHNRLYWYRQTLGQGPEFLTYFQNEAQLEKSRLLSDRFSAERPKGSFSTLEIQRTEQGDSAMYLCASSYTQNYEQYFGPGTRLTVT.

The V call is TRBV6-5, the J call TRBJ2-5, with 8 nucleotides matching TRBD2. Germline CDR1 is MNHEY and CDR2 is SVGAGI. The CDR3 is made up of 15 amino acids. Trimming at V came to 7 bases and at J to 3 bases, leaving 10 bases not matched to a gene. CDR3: CASTLRGGREETQYF. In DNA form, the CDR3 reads TGTGCCAGCACTTTACGGGGGGGGAGGGAAGAGACCCAGTACTTC.

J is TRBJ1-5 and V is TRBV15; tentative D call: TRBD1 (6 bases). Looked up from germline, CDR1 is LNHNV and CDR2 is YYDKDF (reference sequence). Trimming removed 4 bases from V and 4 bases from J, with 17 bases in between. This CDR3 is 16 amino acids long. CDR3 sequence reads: CATSTLYGGANQPQHF. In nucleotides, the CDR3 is TGTGCCACCAGCACACTTTATGGGGGGGCAAATCAGCCCCAGCATTTT.

This chain's CDR3 is CASYEGTGGSYEQFF. The DNA of the CDR3 is TGTGCCAGTTACGAAGGGACAGGGGGCTCATATGAGCAGTTCTTC. V and J are TRBV27 and TRBJ2-1, with 12 bases fitting TRBD1. The CDR3 totals 15 residues. Losses at the gene ends were 9 bases for V and 8 bases for J; bases not matched to a gene: 11. The germline CDR1 and CDR2 sequences are MNHEY and SMNVEV (reference sequence).

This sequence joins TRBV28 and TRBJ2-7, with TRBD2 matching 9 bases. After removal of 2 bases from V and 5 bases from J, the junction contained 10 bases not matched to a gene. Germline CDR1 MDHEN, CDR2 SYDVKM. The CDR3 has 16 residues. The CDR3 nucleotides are TGTGCCAGCAGTTTAACGTCAGTAGCGGGAGTTAACGAGCAGTACTTC. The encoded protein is CASSLTSVAGVNEQYF.

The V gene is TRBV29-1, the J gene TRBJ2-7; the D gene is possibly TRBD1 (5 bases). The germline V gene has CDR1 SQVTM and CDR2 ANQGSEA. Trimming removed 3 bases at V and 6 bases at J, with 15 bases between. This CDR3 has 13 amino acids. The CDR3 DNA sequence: TGCAGCGTTGAGGCAGGGCTAAAGTCCGAGCAGTACTTC. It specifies CSVEAGLKSEQYF.

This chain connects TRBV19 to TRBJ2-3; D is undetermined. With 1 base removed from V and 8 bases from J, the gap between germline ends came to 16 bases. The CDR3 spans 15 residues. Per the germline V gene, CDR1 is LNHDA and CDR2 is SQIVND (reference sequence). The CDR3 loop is CASSIVKTTAATQYF. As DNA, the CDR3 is TGTGCCAGTAGTATAGTAAAGACGACGGCAGCTACGCAGTATTTT.